Included here is one T cell receptor (beta chain) sequence, with context. Its antigen is still unknown. No much larger clone exists at a distance of one base, and base qualities are not known. From cysteine to phenylalanine, the CDR3 is 14 amino acids long. Of the read, only the CDR3 DNA is kept; its 42 bases are in frame from base 1. Here V drops 5 bases and J drops 5 bases, and the junction holds 5 bases not matched to any gene. Sequences LNHNV (CDR1) and YYDKDF (CDR2) are obtained from the germline V gene (reference sequence). The collaborating institutions used their own protocols to collect whole blood in K2EDTA tubes. Collaborator samples were shipped for TCRbeta analysis as frozen whole blood, isolated PBMCs, or DNA extracted from either sample type. The data are from a study of blood T cell repertoires in COVID-19 (TCRdb year 2020). Regarding the study in general: Samples covering the acute and convalescent phases of COVID-19 were provided by collaborators in the United States, Italy and Spain. Samples came from the ongoing ImmuneRACE study (first 160 participants) plus 1,254 subjects from 6 global collaborators. HLA class I and class II types, where available, came from metadata supplied by the sample provider rather than from assay-based typing. The material from the prospective study consisted of cDNA or gDNA derived from T cells, B-cell-depleted T cells, or PBMCs. A freely available public database, intended as a resource for researchers studying the immune response to SARS-CoV-2, is where the repertoires were released. Subjects who had been exposed to COVID-19, were actively infected with it, or had recovered from it provided the deeply sampled blood TCRbeta repertoires that made up the dataset. Nearly every sample came with metadata listing a de-identified subject ID, COVID-19 status, age in years and sex. Broad study findings and their caveats: The quantity of clinical and demographic metadata differed by source and by participant and was supplied without curation.

The immunoSEQ Assay, a bias-controlled multiplex PCR, was used to amplify TCRbeta CDR3 regions from genomic DNA. The source study handled its data this way. The number of nucleated cells in each sample was estimated from the amplification of reference gene primers within the assay. To quantify the absolute abundance of each unique TCRbeta CDR3 rearrangement, sequence reads were collapsed and filtered. For each sample, productive Simpson clonality was calculated by taking the square root of Simpson's diversity index across productive rearrangements. In TCRdb, the immuneACCESS table is reduced to in-frame sequences with V and J assigned. These tables do not hold every clone; where another copy was compared, an unresolved V gene accounts for under half, and the others remain unexplained. V, J and clone size were drawn from that table, and D and trimming were deduced from the DNA. Present in this sample are 70,000 or so clones, about nine tenths of which were seen just once. The ten largest clones capture over 10% of the sample.

This chain is built from TRBV15 and TRBJ2-5, and 10 junctional nucleotides match TRBD2. The TCR sequence derives from a woman aged 55 to 70 with acute or convalescent COVID-19. Source material: peripheral blood. The nucleotides read TGTGCCACCAGCGTCGGACTAGCGGAGGAGACCCAGTACTTC. Its translation reads: CATSVGLAEETQYF.